The 30 T cell receptor beta chains reported below all come from one sample, sequenced in a study of cytomegalovirus exposure and HLA in healthy donors (dated by TCRdb to the late 2010s). Receptors were amplified or captured by the immunoSEQ multiplex PCR assay. For the multiplex PCR, a mixture combining 60 forward primers for TCR Vbeta segments and 13 reverse primers for TCR Jbeta segments was used. This immuneACCESS table, as held by TCRdb, lists in-frame sequences with V and J called but not all clones. Of the missing ones, under half trace to an unresolved V gene in checked studies; the others have no known cause. The sample table holds about 210,000 clones, of which about three quarters were seen once. Over 1.5% of the sample is in the top ten clones. The material sequenced was PBMCs. The receptors here all came from a male donor in good health and CMV-seronegative.

The chain recombines TRBV7-2 with TRBJ1-3; 7 nucleotides match TRBD1. Germline lookup yields CDR1 SGHTA and CDR2 FQGNSA. The trim removed 2 bases at V and 2 bases at J, leaving 0 bases unmatched. The CDR3 runs 14 residues. The CDR3 DNA follows: TGTGCCAGCAGCTTAACAGGGGCTGGAAACACCATATATTTT. Translated: CASSLTGAGNTIYF.

The chain couples TRBV6-5 to TRBJ2-5; 8 bases fit TRBD1. This CDR3 has 15 residues. Germline V gene lookup returns CDR1 MNHEY and CDR2 SVGAGI. The V gene end was trimmed by 5 bases and the J gene end by 0 bases; junction bases not matched to a gene: 5. This CDR3 reads CASSPTGDYQETQYF. The CDR3 DNA sequence: TGTGCCAGCAGTCCGACAGGGGACTACCAAGAGACCCAGTACTTC.

The V and J genes are TRBV5-5 and TRBJ2-7; D may be TRBD1 (6 bases). V was clipped by 4 bases and J by 0 bases, with 14 bases between them. This CDR3 is built from 15 residues. Germline loops: CDR1 SGHKS, CDR2 YYEKEE (reference sequence). CDR3 sequence (DNA): TGTGCCAGCAGCCCTGGGACACCTAGCTCCTACGAGCAGTACTTC. Its translation: CASSPGTPSSYEQYF.

This clone was recorded only once. The chain is built from TRBV7-6 and TRBJ2-1; 9 bases line up with TRBD2. Germline CDR1 SGHVS, CDR2 FNYEAQ. This CDR3 comprises 18 residues. Losses at the gene ends were 1 base for V and 2 bases for J; bases not matched to a gene: 9. CDR3 sequence: CASSLGGSGRRAYNEQFF. In DNA, the CDR3 is TGTGCCAGCAGCTTAGGGGGCAGCGGGAGGAGGGCCTACAATGAGCAGTTCTTC.

J is TRBJ2-3 and V is TRBV5-1, with 9 bases aligning to TRBD1. This CDR3 is built from 16 residues. CDR1 SGHRS and CDR2 YFSETQ come from the germline V gene. J gave up 1 base and V 3 bases, and 6 bases lay outside the gene matches. CDR3 loop: CASSSRGTGRTDTQYF. The CDR3 DNA follows: TGCGCCAGCAGCTCGAGAGGGACAGGGCGCACAGATACGCAGTATTTT.

V is TRBV2 and J is TRBJ1-2, with 11 nucleotides matching TRBD1. The CDR3 spans 11 residues. CDR1 is SNHLY, CDR2 FYNNEI, per germline. Unmatched junction bases numbered 4, after V lost 11 bases and J lost 8 bases. The CDR3 protein is CAERTGGGYTF. As DNA, the CDR3 is TGTGCCGAACGGACAGGGGGCGGCTACACCTTC. Using reference TRBV2 and TRBJ1-2 for the parts outside the CDR3, the full variable domain is EPEVTQTPSHQVTQMGQEVILRCVPISNHLYFYWYRQILGQKVEFLVSFYNNEISEKSEIFDDQFSVERPDGSNFTLKIRSTKLEDSAMYFCAERTGGGYTFGSGTRLTVV.

The V call is TRBV2, the J call TRBJ2-7, with a weak D call TRBD2 (7 bases). This CDR3 has 13 residues. The germline V and J ends were trimmed by 1 base and 5 bases, with 9 bases remaining between them. In germline, CDR1 is SNHLY, CDR2 FYNNEI. As DNA, the CDR3 is TGTGCCAGCAGTGAAGAGGGGGGGAACGAGCAGTACTTC. Its protein product is CASSEEGGNEQYF. Drawing the rest from reference TRBV2 and TRBJ2-7, the complete variable domain is EPEVTQTPSHQVTQMGQEVILRCVPISNHLYFYWYRQILGQKVEFLVSFYNNEISEKSEIFDDQFSVERPDGSNFTLKIRSTKLEDSAMYFCASSEEGGNEQYFGPGTRLTVT.

The chain carries TRBV27 and TRBJ2-1, with D perhaps matching TRBD1 (5 bases). Trimming shortened V by 7 bases and J by 3 bases, and 13 bases separated the two germline ends. Germline V gene lookup returns CDR1 MNHEY and CDR2 SMNVEV (reference sequence). This CDR3 region has 14 residues. The CDR3 sequence: CASTSDRNYNEQFF. The DNA of the CDR3 is TGTGCCAGCACCTCCGACAGAAACTACAATGAGCAGTTCTTC.

The chain links TRBV9 to TRBJ2-4; 9 bases are a match to TRBD2. This CDR3 is built from 18 residues. Germline CDR1 reads SGDLS; CDR2 reads YYNGEE. V lost 3 bases and J lost 0; bases outside the gene matches: 10. CDR3 nucleotides: TGTGCCAGCAGCGCGGGGCTAGCGGGGTTAGGAGCCAAAAACATTCAGTACTTC. Its translation: CASSAGLAGLGAKNIQYF.

The table lists this clone with a count of one. The V call is TRBV25-1, the J call TRBJ1-6; 7 nucleotides match TRBD1. The CDR3 loop spans 14 amino acids. CDR1 is MGHDK, CDR2 SYGVNS, per germline. Trimming removed 4 bases from V and 14 bases from J; junction bases left unmatched: 11. Here the CDR3 reads CASSVSGTAGSLHF. The CDR3 nucleotides read TGTGCCAGCAGTGTGTCCGGGACAGCAGGTTCCCTCCACTTT.

A note on this clone: Other DNA sequences in the same sample also yield this CDR3. The genes are TRBV19 and TRBJ2-1, with TRBD2 identical over 11 bases. Germline CDR1 and CDR2: LNHDA and SQIVND (reference sequence). V lost 3 bases and J lost 0; bases outside the gene matches: 4. This CDR3 spans 17 amino acids. The CDR3 sequence: CASSILLAGGSYNEQFF. The CDR3 DNA reads as TGTGCCAGTAGTATCTTGCTAGCGGGAGGCTCCTACAATGAGCAGTTCTTC. Full variable domain (rest looked up from reference TRBV19 and TRBJ2-1): DGGITQSPKYLFRKEGQNVTLSCEQNLNHDAMYWYRQDPGQGLRLIYYSQIVNDFQKGDIAEGYSVSREKKESFPLTVTSAQKNPTAFYLCASSILLAGGSYNEQFFGPGTRLTVL.

Comments on this clone: An end of the junction does not agree with germline; a read error may underlie this. The V and J genes are TRBV7-9 and TRBJ1-1; TRBD1 matches at 7 bases. CDR1 is SEHNR, CDR2 FQNEAQ, per germline (reference sequence). The CDR3 loop spans 14 amino acids. The CDR3 region is CSSSPRQGNTEAFF. The CDR3 coding sequence is TGTTCCAGCAGCCCAAGACAGGGGAACACTGAAGCTTTCTTT.

The chain combines TRBV7-9 with TRBJ1-1; 9 bases map to TRBD1. The CDR3 extends over 12 amino acids. The germline CDR1 and CDR2 sequences are SEHNR and FQNEAQ (reference sequence). Trimming cost V 7 bases and J 14 bases; bases outside gene matches: 11. The CDR3 DNA follows: TGTGCCAGCACCACCAGGGACAGGGAATTCTTCTTT. Its protein product is CASTTRDREFFF.

This rearrangement joins TRBV27 to TRBJ2-3; D ambiguous. V was shortened by 3 bases and J by 5 bases, with 9 bases between the two germline ends. Germline V lookup: CDR1 MNHEY, CDR2 SMNVEV (reference sequence). The CDR3 runs 13 residues. CDR3 DNA sequence: TGTGCCAGCAGTTTTGTGGCTGGAGATACGCAGTATTTT. This codes for CASSFVAGDTQYF.

The CDR3 loop reads CAIGLPRSDTQYF. The CDR3 nucleotides read TGTGCCATTGGACTACCCCGGTCAGATACGCAGTATTTT. This chain uses TRBV27 with TRBJ2-3, with a tentative D call TRBD2 (6 bases). V shed 10 bases and J shed 4 bases, with 15 bases lying between them. The CDR3 loop spans 13 amino acids. Germline V gene sequence: CDR1 MNHEY, CDR2 SMNVEV (reference sequence).

The CDR3 DNA sequence: TGCGCCAGCAGCTTGGGACTAGATACGCAGTATTTT. The encoded protein is CASSLGLDTQYF. The rearrangement links TRBV5-1 to TRBJ2-3, with unresolved D. The germline V and J ends were trimmed by 0 bases and 5 bases, with 4 bases remaining between them. The germline gives CDR1 SGHRS, CDR2 YFSETQ. The CDR3 is made up of 12 amino acids.

This chain links TRBV7-2 with TRBJ2-6, with D uncertain. Trimming removed 1 base at V and 0 bases at J, with 7 bases between. The V gene's germline CDR1 is SGHTA and CDR2 FQGNSA. This CDR3 contains 16 residues. CDR3 DNA: TGTGCCAGCAGCTTAGGCTACAGCTCTGGGGCCAACGTCCTGACTTTC. Its protein product is CASSLGYSSGANVLTF.

CDR3 in amino acids: CASSLAGPGSNQPQHF. CDR3 sequence (DNA): TGTGCCAGCAGCTTGGCCGGCCCGGGAAGCAATCAGCCCCAGCATTTT. The V gene is TRBV5-8, the J gene TRBJ1-5; no clear D. Germline CDR1 and CDR2: SGHTS and YDEGEE. The V gene lost 0 bases and the J gene lost 1 base, with 11 bases spanning the gap. This CDR3 is built from 16 residues.

V usage is TRBV1 and J usage is TRBJ1-6; whether TRBD1, the table's D call, matches the DNA was not checked. TRBV1 is a pseudogene segment. The CDR3 extends over 17 amino acids. CDR3 nucleotide sequence: TGCACCAGCAGGGATAAACAGGGAAGAGACGATAATTCACCCCTCCACTTT. Its translation: CTSRDKQGRDDNSPLHF.

The V gene is TRBV2, the J gene TRBJ2-2, with 14 bases matching TRBD2. Germline lookup yields CDR1 SNHLY and CDR2 FYNNEI. The CDR3 loop spans 16 amino acids. Germline trimming cut 6 bases from V and 1 base from J; bases unmatched to any gene: 1. The CDR3 sequence is CASRGTSGGNTGELFF. Here the CDR3 DNA reads TGTGCCAGCAGGGGGACTAGCGGGGGGAACACCGGGGAGCTGTTTTTT.

The rearrangement joins TRBV7-2 to TRBJ2-3; D may be TRBD2 (5 bases). CDR1 SGHTA and CDR2 FQGNSA come from the germline V gene. The length of the CDR3 is 18 residues. V was pared by 3 bases and J by 2 bases, with 21 bases between. Here the CDR3 DNA reads TGTGCCAGCAGCTTTCTTCTCTCGGGTTCTAGCCTCACAGATACGCAGTATTTT. The encoded protein is CASSFLLSGSSLTDTQYF. Looking up the rest from reference TRBV7-2 and TRBJ2-3 gives the full variable domain: GAGVSQSPSNKVTEKGKDVELRCDPISGHTALYWYRQSLGQGLEFLIYFQGNSAPDKSGLPSDRFSAERTGGSVSTLTIQRTQQEDSAVYLCASSFLLSGSSLTDTQYFGPGTRLTVL.

The chain has TRBV25-1 and TRBJ2-2; possibly TRBD2 for D (5 bases). This CDR3 has 12 amino acids. The V end was cut by 11 bases, the J end by 4 bases, with 11 bases between. Germline-derived CDR1 and CDR2 are MGHDK and SYGVNS. CDR3 bases: TGTGCCTCACGGGGAGTCACCGGGGAGCTGTTTTTT. It specifies CASRGVTGELFF.

The chain recombines TRBV18 with TRBJ1-1; unclear D gene. V was pared by 3 bases and J by 1 base, with 9 bases between. This CDR3 region has 14 residues. In germline, CDR1 is KGHSH, CDR2 LQKENI. The CDR3 DNA is TGTGCCAGCTCACCGTCTCGAGGGAACACTGAAGCTTTCTTT. It yields the protein CASSPSRGNTEAFF.

The chain carries TRBV18 and TRBJ2-2, with D unresolved. Trimming cost V 6 bases and J 2 bases, with 10 bases left between them. Per the germline V gene, CDR1 is KGHSH and CDR2 is LQKENI. This CDR3 is 14 amino acids long. In nucleotides, the CDR3 is TGTGCCAGCTCTAATACCGGTAACACCGGGGAGCTGTTTTTT. It specifies CASSNTGNTGELFF. Variable domain in full (rest from reference TRBV18 and TRBJ2-2): NAGVMQNPRHLVRRRGQEARLRCSPMKGHSHVYWYRQLPEEGLKFMVYLQKENIIDESGMPKERFSAEFPKEGPSILRIQQVVRGDSAAYFCASSNTGNTGELFFGEGSRLTVL.

V is TRBV11-2 and J is TRBJ2-7, with D unclear. The V end lost 0 bases, the J end lost 2 bases, and 8 bases lay between the germline ends. The CDR3 has 14 amino acids. Germline CDR1 is SGHAT and CDR2 is FQNNGV. CDR3 DNA: TGTGCCAGCAGCTTAGAGGTAGCTCCCTACGAGCAGTACTTC. Translation: CASSLEVAPYEQYF.

This chain links TRBV19 with TRBJ2-5; TRBD1 might be the D (5 bases). The CDR3 runs to 13 residues. V lost 4 bases, J lost 7 bases, and 13 bases lay in between. CDR1 and CDR2 from the germline V gene are LNHDA and SQIVND (reference sequence). Written as DNA, the CDR3 is TGTGCCAGTAGTAGAGGCAGGGTAGGGACCCAGTACTTC. Translated: CASSRGRVGTQYF.

This rearrangement joins TRBV7-3 to TRBJ2-1; 13 nucleotides agree with TRBD2. CDR3 length: 15 amino acids. The V gene end was trimmed by 3 bases and the J gene end by 9 bases; junction bases not matched to a gene: 5. Per the germline V gene, CDR1 is SGHTA and CDR2 is FQGTGA. For the CDR3, the DNA is TGTGCCAGCAGCTTCGGACTAGCGGGGGTGGGTGAGCAGTTCTTC. It yields the protein CASSFGLAGVGEQFF.

The chain uses TRBV9 and TRBJ1-1, with 10 bases aligning to TRBD1. After removal of 6 bases from V and 0 bases from J, the junction contained 11 bases not matched to a gene. The CDR3 is 17 residues long. CDR1 is SGDLS, CDR2 YYNGEE, per germline. CDR3 sequence (DNA): TGTGCCAGCACTAAGGCCGGGACAGGGGACATGAACACTGAAGCTTTCTTT. Translation gives CASTKAGTGDMNTEAFF.

The genes are TRBV9 and TRBJ2-1, with TRBD2 as a possible D gene (5 bases). The CDR3 is 16 residues long. CDR1 SGDLS and CDR2 YYNGEE come from the germline V gene. The germline V and J ends were trimmed by 0 bases and 4 bases, with 14 bases remaining between them. CDR3 coding DNA: TGTGCCAGCAGCGTAGCTGGCGACTACGCATACAATGAGCAGTTCTTC. Amino acid sequence: CASSVAGDYAYNEQFF.

This chain connects TRBV2 to TRBJ2-1, with D perhaps matching TRBD2 (7 bases). Germline CDR1 SNHLY, CDR2 FYNNEI. Trimming removed 7 bases from V and 5 bases from J, with 18 bases in between. The CDR3 is 15 residues long. The CDR3 reads CASNGGGWNNNEQFF. CDR3 sequence (DNA): TGTGCCAGCAATGGGGGGGGCTGGAATAACAATGAGCAGTTCTTC. The variable domain in full, completed from reference TRBV2 and TRBJ2-1, reads EPEVTQTPSHQVTQMGQEVILRCVPISNHLYFYWYRQILGQKVEFLVSFYNNEISEKSEIFDDQFSVERPDGSNFTLKIRSTKLEDSAMYFCASNGGGWNNNEQFFGPGTRLTVL.